This TCR beta chain derives from a study of cytomegalovirus exposure and HLA in healthy donors. The germline CDR1 and CDR2 sequences are SEHNR and FQNEAQ (reference sequence). V lost 6 bases and J lost 8; bases outside the gene matches: 15. The CDR3 has 16 residues. Amplification used 60 Vbeta primers and 13 Jbeta primers. TCRdb's table, derived via immunoSEQ multiplex PCR, lists solely in-frame clones and lacks some. The sample has under 150,000 clones, nearly 80% seen once. The rearrangement joins TRBV7-9 to TRBJ2-1, with 8 bases identical to TRBD2. The TCR originated in a male donor in good health and CMV-seronegative. Material: PBMCs. CDR3 in DNA: TGTGCCAGCAGATCTCACCCGGGGGGGTCGGTAGATGAGCAGTTCTTC. Its translation: CASRSHPGGSVDEQFF.